The present TCR beta chain was sequenced within a study of tumor-infiltrating lymphocytes in primary liver carcinoma. Starting material of approximately 500 ng total RNA yielded TCR beta cDNA via a constant-region primer. Researchers made the TCR beta libraries by running three nested multiplex PCR rounds with slightly modified ARM-PCR. Amplification in the first two PCR rounds was performed using TRBV1-TRBV30 forward primers and a C-beta reverse primer for roughly 9 cycles each. TCRdb itself ran the multiplex PCR reads through MiXCR, one entry per CDR3 protein. The table shows some 95,000 distinct CDR3 sequences, with around 68% occurring only once. The CDR3 loop spans 13 amino acids. Deletions cut 7 bases from V and 0 bases from J, with 10 bases between. This clonotype was seen at least ten times. Unsorted bulk tissue of roughly 20-31 mg yielded co-extracted RNA and DNA. Primary liver carcinomas in the patients were surgically resected. Chronic HBV infection was present, with no prior treatment.

This TCR was sampled from a man aged 40-49 years with primary liver carcinoma and hepatitis B virus infection. V usage is TRBV12-3 or TRBV12-4 and J usage is TRBJ2-7; D unresolved. Sequencing was done on a sample of tumor-adjacent normal liver tissue. The CDR3 bases are TGTGCCAGCACCACACCCAGCTCCTACGAGCAGTACTTC. Amino acids: CASTTPSSYEQYF.